A selection of T cell receptor beta chains follows, all from one sample in a study of T cells in Graves' hyperthyroidism and ophthalmopathy. TCRdb fed the multiplex PCR reads into MiXCR, producing one record per CDR3 protein. The sample holds hundreds of thousands of distinct CDR3 sequences, around 39% seen once. The sequenced sample consisted of blood. The receptors here all came from a man younger than 35 with Graves' hyperthyroidism. Each CDR3 is given with its conserved first and last residue. A D gene is named only where the DNA matches it firmly. Size is stated for part of the rows, as once, few or many counts, or as a class when the clone is expanded.

CDR3aa: CASSGGLSNQPQHF; CDR3nt: TGTGCCAGCAGCGGGGGACTGAGCAATCAGCCCCAGCATTTT; d_gene: NA; abundance: many; v_gene: TRBV9; j_gene: TRBJ1-5
CDR3aa: CASSLAGAGGGYEQYF; CDR3nt: TGTGCCAGCAGCTTAGCGGGGGCAGGCGGAGGCTACGAGCAGTACTTC; d_gene: NA; abundance: NA; v_gene: TRBV7-9; j_gene: TRBJ2-7
CDR3aa: CASSLTGLASRTIYF; CDR3nt: TGTGCCAGCAGCTTAACCGGACTAGCTAGTCGCACCATATATTTT; d_gene: NA; abundance: NA; v_gene: TRBV7-6; j_gene: TRBJ1-3
CDR3aa: CASKRSSTNEKLFF; CDR3nt: TGTGCCAGCAAGAGGTCCTCGACTAATGAAAAACTGTTTTTT; d_gene: NA; abundance: NA; v_gene: TRBV6-1; j_gene: TRBJ1-4
CDR3aa: CASAEGLYNSPLHF; CDR3nt: TGTGCCAGCGCTGAGGGCCTATATAATTCACCCCTCCACTTT; d_gene: NA; abundance: NA; v_gene: TRBV7-6; j_gene: TRBJ1-6
CDR3aa: CASSSVSIPTQPQHF; CDR3nt: TGTGCCAGCAGCTCTGTCAGTATACCTACTCAGCCCCAGCATTTT; d_gene: NA; abundance: many; v_gene: TRBV7-8; j_gene: TRBJ1-5
CDR3aa: CASSVDSNPVEAFF; CDR3nt: TGTGCCAGCAGTGTGGACAGCAACCCGGTTGAAGCTTTCTTT; d_gene: NA; abundance: few; v_gene: TRBV2; j_gene: TRBJ1-1
CDR3aa: CASSPTGRPDTQYF; CDR3nt: TGTGCCAGCAGCCCAACCGGAAGGCCAGATACGCAGTATTTT; d_gene: NA; abundance: NA; v_gene: TRBV7-2; j_gene: TRBJ2-3
CDR3aa: CASTEALGSEAFF; CDR3nt: TGTGCCAGCACCGAAGCCCTGGGGAGCGAAGCTTTCTTT; d_gene: NA; abundance: NA; v_gene: TRBV6-5; j_gene: TRBJ1-1
CDR3aa: CASSWGGGGADYGYTF; CDR3nt: TGTGCCAGCAGTTGGGGAGGAGGGGGGGCGGACTATGGCTACACCTTC; d_gene: NA; abundance: NA; v_gene: TRBV25-1; j_gene: TRBJ1-2
CDR3aa: CASSWRGTTEAFF; CDR3nt: TGTGCCAGCAGTTGGAGAGGGACCACTGAAGCTTTCTTT; d_gene: NA; abundance: NA; v_gene: TRBV9; j_gene: TRBJ1-1
CDR3aa: CASSPFRGGSEQYF; CDR3nt: TGTGCCAGCAGCCCATTCCGGGGGGGGAGCGAGCAGTACTTC; d_gene: TRBD2; abundance: few; v_gene: TRBV9; j_gene: TRBJ2-7
CDR3aa: CASSLEGQGGHEQYF; CDR3nt: TGTGCCAGCAGCTTAGAGGGTCAGGGGGGCCACGAGCAGTACTTC; d_gene: NA; abundance: many; v_gene: TRBV7-9; j_gene: TRBJ2-7
CDR3aa: CASSLSPGGVNSEKLFF; CDR3nt: TGTGCCAGCAGTTTATCCCCAGGGGGCGTGAATTCTGAAAAACTGTTTTTT; d_gene: TRBD1; abundance: NA; v_gene: TRBV12-3/TRBV12-4; j_gene: TRBJ1-4
CDR3aa: CSVEEGLAGDLGELFF; CDR3nt: TGCAGCGTTGAAGAAGGACTAGCGGGAGATTTAGGGGAGCTGTTTTTT; d_gene: TRBD2; abundance: few; v_gene: TRBV29-1; j_gene: TRBJ2-2
CDR3aa: CSATGTFSSYEQYF; CDR3nt: TGCAGTGCTACCGGGACTTTTAGCTCCTACGAGCAGTACTTC; d_gene: NA; abundance: NA; v_gene: TRBV20-1; j_gene: TRBJ2-7
CDR3aa: CASSATGADAEAFF; CDR3nt: TGTGCCAGCAGCGCGACAGGGGCGGATGCTGAAGCTTTCTTT; d_gene: TRBD1; abundance: NA; v_gene: TRBV9; j_gene: TRBJ1-1
CDR3aa: CASGGGLGNQPQHF; CDR3nt: TGTGCCAGTGGGGGCGGTTTGGGCAATCAGCCCCAGCATTTT; d_gene: NA; abundance: NA; v_gene: TRBV7-2; j_gene: TRBJ1-5
CDR3aa: CASSPGLGIYEQYF; CDR3nt: TGCGCCAGCAGTCCGGGACTAGGAATCTACGAGCAGTACTTC; d_gene: TRBD2; abundance: many; v_gene: TRBV5-1; j_gene: TRBJ2-7
CDR3aa: CASRAPGHTNTGELFF; CDR3nt: TGTGCCAGTAGAGCCCCGGGACACACGAACACCGGGGAGCTGTTTTTT; d_gene: NA; abundance: few; v_gene: TRBV19; j_gene: TRBJ2-2
CDR3aa: CASSVAATPSYEQYF; CDR3nt: TGTGCCAGCAGCGTAGCTGCGACTCCGAGCTACGAGCAGTACTTC; d_gene: NA; abundance: many; v_gene: TRBV9; j_gene: TRBJ2-7
CDR3aa: CASIHGGGDGYTF; CDR3nt: TGTGCCAGCATCCATGGGGGTGGAGACGGCTACACCTTC; d_gene: NA; abundance: many; v_gene: TRBV12-3/TRBV12-4; j_gene: TRBJ1-2
CDR3aa: CASSRVSDEAFF; CDR3nt: TGTGCCAGCAGCCGAGTGTCGGATGAAGCTTTCTTT; d_gene: NA; abundance: many; v_gene: TRBV13; j_gene: TRBJ1-1
CDR3aa: CASSLAIGQLYEQYF; CDR3nt: TGTGCCAGCAGTTTAGCTATAGGGCAGCTCTACGAGCAGTACTTC; d_gene: NA; abundance: NA; v_gene: TRBV2; j_gene: TRBJ2-7
CDR3aa: CASSLFQGAYEQYF; CDR3nt: TGTGCCAGCAGCTTATTTCAGGGGGCCTACGAGCAGTACTTC; d_gene: TRBD1; abundance: NA; v_gene: TRBV7-2; j_gene: TRBJ2-7
CDR3aa: CATSRDGYTF; CDR3nt: TGTGCCACCAGCAGAGATGGCTACACCTTC; d_gene: NA; abundance: NA; v_gene: TRBV15; j_gene: TRBJ1-2
CDR3aa: CASSFQGVNTEAFF; CDR3nt: TGTGCCAGCAGCTTCCAGGGAGTGAACACTGAAGCTTTCTTT; d_gene: NA; abundance: many; v_gene: TRBV5-8; j_gene: TRBJ1-1
CDR3aa: CAISEGGVDYGYTF; CDR3nt: TGTGCCATCAGTGAGGGGGGCGTCGACTATGGCTACACCTTC; d_gene: NA; abundance: NA; v_gene: TRBV10-3; j_gene: TRBJ1-2
CDR3aa: CASSYSRGSADGYTF; CDR3nt: TGTGCCAGCAGTTACTCGAGGGGCTCGGCTGATGGCTACACCTTC; d_gene: NA; abundance: NA; v_gene: TRBV6-5; j_gene: TRBJ1-2
CDR3aa: CATSDLDSDTQYF; CDR3nt: TGTGCCACCAGTGACCTTGACTCAGATACGCAGTATTTT; d_gene: NA; abundance: NA; v_gene: TRBV24-1; j_gene: TRBJ2-3
CDR3aa: CASTIGGYSNQPQHF; CDR3nt: TGTGCCAGCACCATCGGGGGGTATAGCAATCAGCCCCAGCATTTT; d_gene: NA; abundance: many; v_gene: TRBV12-3/TRBV12-4; j_gene: TRBJ1-5
CDR3aa: CATGTEDSLNTGELFF; CDR3nt: TGTGCCACCGGAACCGAGGACAGTTTGAACACCGGGGAGCTGTTTTTT; d_gene: NA; abundance: many; v_gene: TRBV15; j_gene: TRBJ2-2
CDR3aa: CASSPTRLNEKLFF; CDR3nt: TGTGCCAGCAGTCCCACCCGGTTGAATGAAAAACTGTTTTTT; d_gene: NA; abundance: NA; v_gene: TRBV12-3/TRBV12-4; j_gene: TRBJ1-4
CDR3aa: CAISESREGFETQYF; CDR3nt: TGTGCCATCAGTGAGTCGAGGGAAGGGTTTGAGACCCAGTACTTC; d_gene: NA; abundance: many; v_gene: TRBV10-3; j_gene: TRBJ2-5
CDR3aa: CSVVGKTGRDEQYF; CDR3nt: TGCAGTGTTGTCGGTAAGACAGGGAGGGACGAGCAGTACTTC; d_gene: NA; abundance: few; v_gene: TRBV20-1; j_gene: TRBJ2-7
CDR3aa: CASSYWARETQYF; CDR3nt: TGTGCCAGCAGTTACTGGGCAAGAGAGACCCAGTACTTC; d_gene: NA; abundance: NA; v_gene: TRBV6-5; j_gene: TRBJ2-5
CDR3aa: CASSPVGGNSYEQYF; CDR3nt: TGTGCCAGCAGTCCCGTCGGGGGGAACTCCTACGAGCAGTACTTC; d_gene: TRBD2; abundance: many; v_gene: TRBV7-9; j_gene: TRBJ2-7
CDR3aa: CASSLEGQGNEQYF; CDR3nt: TGCGCCAGCAGCTTGGAGGGACAGGGCAACGAGCAGTACTTC; d_gene: TRBD1; abundance: NA; v_gene: TRBV5-1; j_gene: TRBJ2-7
CDR3aa: CASSLAGLFF; CDR3nt: TGTGCCAGCAGCTTAGCGGGGCTGTTTTTT; d_gene: NA; abundance: once; v_gene: TRBV7-9; j_gene: TRBJ2-2
CDR3aa: CASSRSGSGNTIYF; CDR3nt: TGTGCCAGCAGTAGAAGTGGGTCCGGAAACACCATATATTTT; d_gene: NA; abundance: few; v_gene: TRBV12-3/TRBV12-4; j_gene: TRBJ1-3
CDR3aa: CASSFRDTSYQQYF; CDR3nt: TGTGCCAGCAGCTTCCGGGACACCTCCTACCAGCAGTACTTC; d_gene: NA; abundance: NA; v_gene: TRBV9; j_gene: TRBJ2-7
CDR3aa: CASSSLRGSRDNQPQHF; CDR3nt: TGTGCCAGCAGTTCCTTGCGAGGGTCACGGGATAATCAGCCCCAGCATTTT; d_gene: NA; abundance: NA; v_gene: TRBV12-3/TRBV12-4; j_gene: TRBJ1-5
CDR3aa: CSADTPTSYEQYF; CDR3nt: TGCAGTGCTGACACTCCTACTAGCTACGAGCAGTACTTC; d_gene: NA; abundance: many; v_gene: TRBV20-1; j_gene: TRBJ2-7
CDR3aa: CASRKGAGQPQHF; CDR3nt: TGCGCCAGCAGGAAGGGGGCAGGACAGCCCCAGCATTTT; d_gene: TRBD1; abundance: many; v_gene: TRBV5-1; j_gene: TRBJ1-5
CDR3aa: CSAKAASRREQYF; CDR3nt: TGCAGTGCTAAGGCGGCTAGCCGACGGGAGCAGTACTTC; d_gene: NA; abundance: few; v_gene: TRBV20-1; j_gene: TRBJ2-7
CDR3aa: CSATGDEQYF; CDR3nt: TGCAGTGCTACTGGGGACGAGCAGTACTTC; d_gene: NA; abundance: NA; v_gene: TRBV20-1; j_gene: TRBJ2-7
CDR3aa: CASRLLQGAGGYTF; CDR3nt: TGTGCCAGCAGACTCCTACAGGGGGCGGGTGGCTACACCTTC; d_gene: TRBD1; abundance: few; v_gene: TRBV5-6; j_gene: TRBJ1-2
CDR3aa: CASSTPLSSPNYGYTF; CDR3nt: TGTGCCAGCAGCACCCCGTTGAGCAGCCCGAACTATGGCTACACCTTC; d_gene: NA; abundance: few; v_gene: TRBV9; j_gene: TRBJ1-2